Below, one T cell receptor beta chain is given with its context. The target of this receptor is not known. Per-nucleotide qualities are absent, and no much larger clonotype sits a single base away. TCR beta chains were amplified from genomic DNA with the immunoSEQ hsTCRB kit. TCR beta libraries were sequenced on an Illumina MiSeq instrument by the immunoSEQ service. As for the original processing: The immunoSEQ Analyzer was used to analyze the repertoire data. TCRdb stores this immuneACCESS table with in-frame sequences only. Part of the clones is absent; in the studies checked, under half of the shortfall reflects unresolved V genes, and no reason is known for the rest. That table is the source of V, J and clone size, and D and trimming were worked out from the DNA. For this sample there are tens of thousands of clones; approximately 90% appear just once. The ten most abundant clones make up roughly 5% of the sample.

A patient's vitiligo counted as stable when the lesions had not changed at all during the previous 6 months. Stable patients also had to lack confetti depigmentation, a clinical sign of active vitiligo. Any patient who had received treatment in the previous three months was excluded. Ficoll density gradient centrifugation was used to isolate PBMCs from heparinized blood, after which the PBMCs were flash-frozen. This sample stems from a study of resident and recirculating memory T cells in vitiligo (dated by TCRdb to about 2018). The study in broad terms: The study took epidermis from shave biopsies of two lesional and two nonlesional sites, plus PBMCs, from each of a few stable vitiligo patients for TCR beta sequencing. Human TCR beta sequencing was used to test whether specific clones in lesional vitiligo skin differed from clones in nonlesional skin and blood. Right before genomic DNA was extracted using the Qiagen DNeasy Blood & Tissue Kit, the samples were homogenized with no cell sorting step.

Study-wide conclusions, independent of this receptor: Because TCR sequences were not shared across biopsy sites or across patients, the findings suggest that different lesions are infiltrated by different T cell clones, a pattern described as private specificity. Working out how much the T cell clones identified in the vitiligo lesions and the human Trm versus Tcm pools each contribute will require future mechanistic studies. No unique dominant TCR clone was detected, and clonality varied among vitiligo lesions. By overlap and correlation analysis, no significant repertoire overlap was shown between biopsies, even within a single patient, except for each lesion compared with itself.

Reading the germline V gene gives CDR1 KGHSH and CDR2 LQKENI. V lost 6 bases and J lost 3 bases, and the count of bases not matched to a germline gene is 4. Inclusive of the bounding cysteine and phenylalanine, the CDR3 is 15 residues long. The sequence is cut down to CDR3 DNA, 45 bases in frame from base 1. Recombination linked TRBV18 to TRBJ2-2; TRBD1 lines up with 10 middle nucleotides. The receptor comes from a male donor with vitiligo. The sample was blood. The CDR3 amino acid sequence is: CASSRQGADTGELFF. The nucleotide sequence reads as follows: TGTGCCAGCTCGCGACAGGGGGCGGACACCGGGGAGCTGTTTTTT.